This T cell receptor (beta chain) was obtained from a study of metastatic and nonmetastatic thyroid tumors (dated by TCRdb to the early 2020s). Study-level background: For patients with malignant and with benign thyroid disease, the researchers compared repertoires between peripheral blood samples and tumor or nodule tissue samples.

No treatment had been received by any patient before thyroid surgery. The study retrospectively analysed patient clinical samples collected from about 2012 to 2019 using T-cell receptor beta sequencing. The junction carries 6 bases between V and J, which are trimmed by 0 bases and 1 base respectively. CDR3 length: 14 amino acids, cysteine to phenylalanine. CDR3 DNA only is kept here, 42 bases in frame from base 1. Sequences GTSNPN (CDR1) and SVGIG (CDR2) are obtained from the germline V gene (reference sequence). Libraries were prepared through PCR. Instrument on record: Illumina HiSeq 4000. High-throughput sequencing was used to profile the TCR beta-chain CDR3 region of every patient. Per the authors' processing: CDR3 differences across clinicopathological groups were used to build a classifier for discriminating distant-metastatic papillary thyroid cancer patients. Repertoire diversity was assessed with the Shannon index, and tumor-blood repertoire similarity with the Morisita-Horn index. Clones were called with MiXCR by TCRdb after fastp trimmed the public reads at Q25, and only in-frame beta chains were retained. The V and J calls come from TCRdb's annotation, not from the publication. The table for this sample lists around 31,000 clones; about 15% of them were counted only once. The top ten clonotypes cover 19% of the sample.

On this clone itself: What this receptor recognizes is not known. Base quality data are lacking; no much larger clone is found one base away.

Results and caveats for the whole study, not just this receptor: In both blood and tumor samples, malignant tumors were reported to have significantly higher TCR beta diversity than benign nodules.

The chain was built from TRBV30 and TRBJ2-2; no D gene is confidently identified. The clonotype comes from a male donor with papillary thyroid cancer or a benign thyroid nodule (not recorded which). Some clones in this sample may be carry-over from other donors' samples. Sequencing input: blood. The nucleotides are TGTGCCTGGAGTGTAGGGAAGAACACCGGGGAGCTGTTTTTT. Translation gives CAWSVGKNTGELFF.